The clone carrying this T cell receptor (beta chain) was counted many times. These patients, aged 18 to 65, had recently diagnosed hyperthyroidism lasting under 2 months. Researchers barred patients who had uncontrolled infection, other autoimmune disease, pregnancy or lactation. Fresh 10 ml peripheral blood yielded PBMCs. Trimming removed 4 bases at V and 2 bases at J, with 19 bases between. The germline CDR1 and CDR2 sequences are SEHNR and FQNEAQ (reference sequence). This CDR3 is built from 17 residues. Amplified TCR beta CDR3 regions derived from RNA transcripts. When the TCR CDR3 underwent first-round RT-PCR, the HTBI primer set was used. TCRdb redid the calling of the multiplex PCR reads with MiXCR, one entry per CDR3 protein. The sample has roughly 580,000 distinct CDR3 sequences, approximately 15% seen once. The data were taken from a study of T cells in Graves' hyperthyroidism and ophthalmopathy. As for the study in general: At initial diagnosis, before any treatment had begun, peripheral blood was obtained.

Sequencing was performed on blood. This chain uses TRBV7-9 with TRBJ2-3; D is tentatively TRBD1 or TRBD2 (5 bases each). The sequence derives from a woman aged 25-40 years with Graves' hyperthyroidism that later progressed to Graves' ophthalmopathy. CDR3 amino acids: CASSSIRDGTYTDTQYF. CDR3 nucleotides: TGTGCCAGCAGCTCAATTAGGGACGGCACCTACACAGATACGCAGTATTTT.